This TCR beta chain was sequenced during a study of blood T cell repertoires in COVID-19. Germline loops: CDR1 LGHNA, CDR2 YNFKEQ. The CDR3 has 16 amino acids. Unmatched junction bases numbered 8, after V lost 0 bases and J lost 5 bases. The method was immunoSEQ multiplex PCR; TCRdb's version includes in-frame clones alone and lacks a portion of them. Among 80,000 to 100,000 clones listed, about four fifths were seen once. This sequence joins TRBV4-2 and TRBJ1-2; 8 bases agree with TRBD1. The clonotype comes from a man in his 70s with acute or convalescent COVID-19. The sequencing sample was made of peripheral blood. The CDR3 sequence: CASSQDWQGAQYGYTF. In DNA form, the CDR3 reads TGTGCCAGCAGCCAAGATTGGCAGGGGGCGCAATATGGCTACACCTTC.